This T cell receptor (beta chain) was documented in a study of CD8 T cells in Susac syndrome. This clonotype appeared once. Random hexamers served to reverse transcribe roughly 0.5 to 1 ug RNA. TCR beta CDR3 was amplified by immunoSEQ multiplex PCR. This amplification extended across 54 Vbeta and 13 Jbeta segments. TCRdb ran MiXCR on the immunoSEQ multiplex PCR reads and lists one entry per CDR3 protein. The sample contains about 70,000 distinct CDR3 sequences, over 95% of which appear only once. The patients who served as multiple sclerosis controls were treatment-naive and had stable or active relapsing-remitting disease that fulfilled the revised McDonald criteria. Both CD4+ and CD8+ T cells were negatively isolated, and TEMRA cells underwent FACS enrichment. Between the trimmed V and J ends, which lost 1 base and 0 bases, there was a span of 16 bases. This CDR3 has 18 residues. Looked up from germline, CDR1 is MGHRA and CDR2 is YSYEKL.

The chain uses TRBV4-1 and TRBJ2-4, with D perhaps being TRBD1 or TRBD2 (6 bases each). The sequence came from a human donor with multiple sclerosis. Sequenced input: CD4+ T cells from PBMCs. CDR3 DNA sequence: TGCGCCAGCAGCCAAGGGGGGGCTGTGACGTTAGCCAAAAACATTCAGTACTTC. Translation: CASSQGGAVTLAKNIQYF.